This T cell receptor (beta chain) was identified in a study of cytomegalovirus exposure and HLA in healthy donors. Study-wide context: In a later analysis, the roughly 110 validation repertoires were reported to have used the same platform as the 600 to 800 first-cohort repertoires.

Per the germline V gene, CDR1 is MRHNA and CDR2 is SNTAGT. Between the trimmed V and J ends, which lost 2 bases and 5 bases, there was a span of 6 bases. CDR3 length equals 13 residues. TCRdb's table, derived via immunoSEQ multiplex PCR, lists solely in-frame clones and lacks some. The table records under 150,000 clones, around 90% of them present only once. Study-level findings and limits: The authors enumerated roughly 160 TCR beta chains as linked to cytomegalovirus.

This clone was recorded at least ten times. Its specificity is unknown. The source is a young woman in good health and CMV-seropositive. Sequenced sample: PBMCs. The chain joins TRBV6-4 to TRBJ2-2, with D maybe TRBD1 (5 bases). CDR3 protein: CASSDGATGELFF. The DNA of the CDR3 is TGTGCCAGCAGTGACGGGGCTACCGGGGAGCTGTTTTTT.